This is a list of T cell receptor beta chains from one sample in a study of blood T cell repertoires in COVID-19. The repertoire was sequenced with immunoSEQ multiplex PCR; TCRdb's copy has only in-frame clones and lacks some. The table includes roughly 46,000 clones, roughly four fifths detected once. Input material: peripheral blood. These TCRs come from a man between 60 and 75 years old with active COVID-19. CDR3s leave out the opening cysteine and the closing phenylalanine or tryptophan.

V gene: TRBV9; CDR3 protein: ASSLYLLAGGLDEQF
V gene: TRBV6-5; CDR3 protein: ASSMTGGNTGELF
V gene: TRBV6-6; CDR3 protein: ASRPQGSNNEKLF
V gene: TRBV3-1/TRBV3-2; CDR3 protein: ASSQFWGQLKAF
V gene: TRBV11-3; CDR3 protein: ASSLPGPYNEQF
V gene: TRBV19; CDR3 protein: ASSVQGSGETQY
V gene: TRBV9; CDR3 protein: ASSVGPSGGEETQY
V gene: TRBV2; CDR3 protein: ASRGQTNQPQH
V gene: TRBV19; CDR3 protein: ASSWRGMNEQY
V gene: TRBV3-1/TRBV3-2; CDR3 protein: ASSAERVSYNEQF
V gene: TRBV28; CDR3 protein: ASSFPSPRTSGLKMTYEQY
V gene: TRBV10-3; CDR3 protein: ATETDRNDEQF
V gene: TRBV19; CDR3 protein: ASSWQGMNTEAF
V gene: TRBV19; CDR3 protein: ASSAGGSSYEQY
V gene: TRBV7-4; CDR3 protein: ASPIPRDFHAYEQY
V gene: TRBV9; CDR3 protein: ASSPPGPQNNGYT
V gene: TRBV25-1; CDR3 protein: ASSEFGTAISGNTIY
V gene: TRBV18; CDR3 protein: ASSPGGTGSYEQY
V gene: TRBV6-2/TRBV6-3; CDR3 protein: ASSPATGRETQY
V gene: TRBV27; CDR3 protein: ASSLTGYSNQPQH
V gene: TRBV7-2; CDR3 protein: ASSLTNGQTETQY
V gene: TRBV5-5; CDR3 protein: ASSSDRWAYEQY
V gene: TRBV11-1; CDR3 protein: ASSLEREYNEQF
V gene: TRBV27; CDR3 protein: ASSLTGTSGRAVRETQY
V gene: TRBV19; CDR3 protein: ASSISGNQPQH
V gene: TRBV19; CDR3 protein: ASTRVLGTEAF
V gene: TRBV9; CDR3 protein: ASSVVGGAGYT
V gene: TRBV6-6; CDR3 protein: AIGPGGNQPQH
V gene: TRBV30; CDR3 protein: ACGLAGFPGELF
V gene: TRBV5-5; CDR3 protein: ASSKEVDTQY
V gene: TRBV5-4; CDR3 protein: ASSPVQGQGVTEAF
V gene: TRBV11-2; CDR3 protein: ASSLELTRGEQY
V gene: TRBV12-3/TRBV12-4; CDR3 protein: ASSLWTDLEAF
V gene: TRBV6-2/TRBV6-3; CDR3 protein: ASSYSGALSNQPQH
V gene: TRBV28; CDR3 protein: ASKRTGGRYEQY
V gene: TRBV6-5; CDR3 protein: ASSSQAGSYEQY
V gene: TRBV7-3; CDR3 protein: ASSLATGPGELF
V gene: TRBV6-5; CDR3 protein: ASSRNTGELF
V gene: TRBV9; CDR3 protein: ASSGKAGYTDTQY
V gene: TRBV7-9; CDR3 protein: ASSRTTVNTEAF
V gene: TRBV3-1/TRBV3-2; CDR3 protein: ASRPTSGDKQF
V gene: TRBV7-9; CDR3 protein: ASSLPVRMNTEAF
V gene: TRBV7-9; CDR3 protein: ASSLGVRGRNGEQF
V gene: TRBV7-8; CDR3 protein: ASSSAGATNTEAF
V gene: TRBV19; CDR3 protein: ASSIRGSYEQF
V gene: TRBV7-9; CDR3 protein: ASSLSSGVLSQY
V gene: TRBV19; CDR3 protein: ASRTVAGGYNEQF
V gene: TRBV30; CDR3 protein: ALRVGTEAF
V gene: TRBV27; CDR3 protein: ASSFRLAVTDTQY
V gene: TRBV5-5; CDR3 protein: ASSITGTSFEQY
V gene: TRBV18; CDR3 protein: ASSPPGLAGVGNNEQF
V gene: TRBV29-1; CDR3 protein: SVEGLPTSGASYEQY
V gene: TRBV30; CDR3 protein: AWQGTGELF
V gene: TRBV11-2; CDR3 protein: ASSLGQFNQPQH
V gene: TRBV7-9; CDR3 protein: ASSLSGQGGTEAF
V gene: TRBV5-6; CDR3 protein: ASSSPRLAGDDTQY
V gene: TRBV7-9; CDR3 protein: ASSTPPEGDQETQY
V gene: TRBV6-6; CDR3 protein: ASSPRTVTNYGYT